This T cell receptor beta chain is from a study of sequential checkpoint blockade in melanoma. The assay was immunoSEQ multiplex PCR, and TCRdb's table has in-frame clones only and misses some. The table has about 20,000 clones, 82% seen once; the top ten hold around 52%. Treatment: randomized to nivolumab then ipilimumab (arm A) or the reverse (arm B). PBMC sorting kept live CD3+CD8+ cells without CD19 or CD56. The CDR3 is made up of 16 amino acids. Germline CDR1 reads SEHNR; CDR2 reads FQNEAQ (reference sequence). J gave up 5 bases and V 2 bases, and 8 bases lay outside the gene matches. V and J are TRBV7-9 and TRBJ1-5, with 8 bases that match TRBD1. The sample here was CD8+ T cells sorted from blood (inferred from file names), taken from a patient given nivolumab and ipilimumab in sequence. The TCR originated in a human donor with melanoma. Written as DNA, the CDR3 is TGTGCCAGCAGCTTAACGGGACAGGTGTCGGATCAGCCCCAGCATTTT. Residues: CASSLTGQVSDQPQHF.